The sequence of this TCR beta chain was determined in a study of blood T cell repertoires in COVID-19. Background on the study: T cells, B-cell-depleted T cells, or PBMCs provided the cDNA or gDNA that served as material.

Per the original data handling: Scientists estimated how many nucleated cells there were by amplifying reference gene primers. Clones were sequenced by immunoSEQ multiplex PCR, and TCRdb holds only the in-frame ones, with some missing. The DNA was the basis for D and trimming; V, J and clone size are from that table. The sample records around 180,000 clones, roughly 85% being singletons. V lost 5 bases and J lost 3, with 8 bases in between. This CDR3 is built from 13 residues. The germline V gene has CDR1 MNHEY and CDR2 SVGEGT. This TCR derives from a woman aged 25 to 39 with acute or convalescent COVID-19. This sequence joins TRBV6-2 or TRBV6-3 and TRBJ1-5; possible D gene TRBD1, 5 bases. Sequenced: peripheral blood. CDR3 coding DNA: TGTGCCAGCAGTAGACAGCTCAATCAGCCCCAGCATTTT. Protein sequence: CASSRQLNQPQHF.